Presented here are 14 T cell receptor beta chains from one specimen sequenced in a study of cytomegalovirus exposure and HLA in healthy donors (dated by TCRdb to 2015 to 2018). Library creation used the immunoSEQ multiplex PCR assay. For the multiplex PCR, a mixture combining 60 forward primers for TCR Vbeta segments and 13 reverse primers for TCR Jbeta segments was used. In TCRdb, the immuneACCESS table is reduced to in-frame sequences with V and J assigned. These tables do not hold every clone; where another copy was compared, an unresolved V gene accounts for under half, and the others remain unexplained. In all, the sample holds approximately 110,000 clones, and 81% of those were seen once. Of the sample, less than 2.5% is held by the ten largest clones. The material sequenced was PBMCs. All receptors come from a woman aged 25 to 45 in good health and CMV-seronegative.

This chain uses TRBV28 with TRBJ2-7; 8 bases match TRBD2. The CDR3 has 14 residues. Germline loops: CDR1 MDHEN, CDR2 SYDVKM. Unmatched junction bases numbered 9, after V lost 7 bases and J lost 4 bases. In DNA form, the CDR3 reads TGTGCCAGCACCGAGACTAGCGCGGATTACGAGCAGTACTTC. As protein: CASTETSADYEQYF.

V is TRBV5-1 and J is TRBJ1-1; D gene unclear. CDR1 and CDR2 (germline): SGHRS, YFSETQ. The CDR3 length is 11 residues. The V gene lost 0 bases and the J gene lost 7 bases, with 4 bases spanning the gap. CDR3 loop: CASSLAGEAFF. The CDR3, as DNA: TGCGCCAGCAGCTTGGCAGGTGAAGCTTTCTTT.

CDR3 nucleotide sequence: TGTGCCAGCAGTGGGTCCGGGTACGAGCAGTACTTC. Translation: CASSGSGYEQYF. The genes are TRBV2 and TRBJ2-7; no clear D. CDR3 length: 12 amino acids. Trimming removed 4 bases at V and 4 bases at J, with 8 bases between. CDR1 is SNHLY and CDR2 is FYNNEI in the germline V gene.

The chain joins TRBV20-1 to TRBJ1-2, with D hard to call. This CDR3 comprises 11 residues. From germline, CDR1 is DFQATT and CDR2 SNEGSKA (reference sequence). Trimming cost V 0 bases and J 6 bases, with 5 bases left between them. The DNA for the CDR3 is TGCAGTGCTAGAGATTTTAATGGCTACACCTTC. Protein: CSARDFNGYTF.

The rearrangement links TRBV19 to TRBJ2-1, with 7 bases matching TRBD2. There are 15 residues in the CDR3. V lost 6 bases to trimming and J lost 6 bases; unmatched junction nucleotides: 11. Germline-derived CDR1 and CDR2 are LNHDA and SQIVND (reference sequence). CDR3 coding DNA: TGTGCCAGTAGCGCATGGGATAGCGGGTCCAATGAGCAGTTCTTC. This sequence encodes CASSAWDSGSNEQFF.

The chain employs TRBV27 and TRBJ2-2; 14 nucleotides line up with TRBD2. The germline CDR1 and CDR2 sequences are MNHEY and SMNVEV (reference sequence). V gave up 6 bases and J gave up 5 bases; unmatched junction bases: 8. This CDR3 comprises 17 residues. The CDR3 DNA follows: TGTGCCAGCAGCAGCGGGACTAGCGGGAGTCTGACCGGGGAGCTGTTTTTT. Residues: CASSSGTSGSLTGELFF.

As regards this clone: The DNA is omitted, as the CDR3 cannot be located on it reliably, and the CDR3 follows TCRdb's listing. CDR3 sequence reads: CARSPLQWAPGNYGYTF. The rearrangement uses TRBV21-1 and TRBJ1-2; the table names TRBD1, a call not compared with the DNA. TRBV21-1 is labeled a pseudogene. The CDR3 spans 17 residues, counting both ends.

This sequence joins TRBV2 and TRBJ2-5; 10 bases fit TRBD2. From germline, CDR1 is SNHLY and CDR2 FYNNEI. After removal of 3 bases from V and 6 bases from J, the junction contained 7 bases not matched to a gene. CDR3 length: 15 amino acids. Here the CDR3 reads CASSELAGVGKTQYF. In nucleotides, the CDR3 is TGTGCCAGCAGTGAGCTAGCGGGAGTCGGGAAGACCCAGTACTTC.

This chain links TRBV5-8 with TRBJ2-7; 7 bases line up with TRBD1. CDR1 is SGHTS, CDR2 YDEGEE, per germline. The CDR3 spans 13 residues. J gave up 6 bases and V 1 base, and 4 bases lay outside the gene matches. The CDR3 sequence: CASSLRGLGEQYF. The CDR3 DNA is TGTGCCAGCAGCTTGAGGGGGCTCGGCGAGCAGTACTTC. The full variable domain, rest sourced from reference TRBV5-8 and TRBJ2-7, is EAGVTQSPTHLIKTRGQQATLRCSPISGHTSVYWYQQALGLGLQFLLWYDEGEERNRGNFPPRFSGRQFPNYSSELNVNALELEDSALYLCASSLRGLGEQYFGPGTRLTVT.

J is TRBJ1-2 and V is TRBV6-4, with TRBD1 identical over 12 bases. The length of the CDR3 is 15 residues. The J segment lost 5 bases and the V segment lost 6 bases, leaving 7 bases of the junction unmatched. The germline gives CDR1 MRHNA, CDR2 SNTAGT. CDR3 in DNA: TGTGCCAGCAGACCGGGACAGGGGGCCGGGTATGGCTACACCTTC. Amino acids: CASRPGQGAGYGYTF.

The genes are TRBV28 and TRBJ1-1; D is perhaps TRBD1 (5 bases). There are 15 residues in the CDR3. V was clipped by 5 bases and J by 0 bases, with 13 bases between them. Germline lookup yields CDR1 MDHEN and CDR2 SYDVKM. Written as DNA, the CDR3 is TGTGCCAGCAGTATGGCAGGGAACATGAACACTGAAGCTTTCTTT. Residues: CASSMAGNMNTEAFF.

The chain is built from TRBV25-1 and TRBJ2-1, with D possibly TRBD2 on 6 matching bases. The CDR3 loop spans 12 amino acids. Germline V gene lookup returns CDR1 MGHDK and CDR2 SYGVNS. The V end was cut by 5 bases, the J end by 7 bases, with 9 bases between. The CDR3 protein is CASSKLANEQFF. The CDR3 DNA reads as TGTGCCAGCAGTAAACTAGCTAATGAGCAGTTCTTC.

This chain connects TRBV10-3 to TRBJ2-5; TRBD1 matches at 7 bases. The J call is uncertain, as TRBJ2-7 better fits the DNA end. The germline V gene has CDR1 ENHRY and CDR2 SYGVKD. This CDR3 is built from 14 residues. The CDR3 region has the DNA TGTGCCATCAGTGGGGGCAGGGGGAGCGACGAGCAGTACTTC. As protein: CAISGGRGSDEQYF.

The V call is TRBV10-1, the J call TRBJ1-1; perhaps TRBD1 as D (5 bases). This CDR3 comprises 13 residues. Germline CDR1 and CDR2: WNHNN and SYGVQD (reference sequence). V gave up 4 bases and J gave up 1 base, with 7 bases separating them. CDR3 amino acids: CASSVTANTEAFF. The CDR3 DNA sequence: TGCGCCAGCAGTGTGACAGCGAACACTGAAGCTTTCTTT.